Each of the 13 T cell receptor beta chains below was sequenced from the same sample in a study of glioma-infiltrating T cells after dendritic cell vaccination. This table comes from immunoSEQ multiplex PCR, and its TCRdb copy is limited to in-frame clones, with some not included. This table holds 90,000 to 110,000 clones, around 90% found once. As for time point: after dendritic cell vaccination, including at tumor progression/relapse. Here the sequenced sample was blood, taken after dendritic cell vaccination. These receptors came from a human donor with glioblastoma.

CDR3 DNA: TGTGCCAGCAGCCCCGAGGTGGGCAATGAGCAGTTCTTC. Protein sequence: CASSPEVGNEQFF. V gene TRBV5-6 combines with J gene TRBJ2-1, with no clear D. This CDR3 is 13 amino acids long. Between the trimmed V and J ends, which lost 4 bases and 6 bases, there was a span of 11 bases. Germline-derived CDR1 and CDR2 are SGHDT and YYEEEE.

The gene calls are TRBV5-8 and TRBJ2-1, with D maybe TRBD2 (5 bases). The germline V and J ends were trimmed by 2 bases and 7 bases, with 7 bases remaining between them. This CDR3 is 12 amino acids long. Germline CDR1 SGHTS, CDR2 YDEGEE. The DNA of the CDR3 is TGTGCCAGCAGCTTTAGCGTGAATGAGCAGTTCTTC. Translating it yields CASSFSVNEQFF. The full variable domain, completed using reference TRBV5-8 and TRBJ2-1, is EAGVTQSPTHLIKTRGQQATLRCSPISGHTSVYWYQQALGLGLQFLLWYDEGEERNRGNFPPRFSGRQFPNYSSELNVNALELEDSALYLCASSFSVNEQFFGPGTRLTVL.

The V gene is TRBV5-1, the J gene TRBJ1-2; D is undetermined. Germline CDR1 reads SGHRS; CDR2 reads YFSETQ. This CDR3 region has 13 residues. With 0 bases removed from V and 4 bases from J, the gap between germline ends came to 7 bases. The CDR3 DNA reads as TGCGCCAGCAGCTTGGACAGTTTCTATGGCTACACCTTC. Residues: CASSLDSFYGYTF. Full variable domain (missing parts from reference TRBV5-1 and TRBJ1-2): KAGVTQTPRYLIKTRGQQVTLSCSPISGHRSVSWYQQTPGQGLQFLFEYFSETQRNKGNFPGRFSGRQFSNSRSEMNVSTLELGDSALYLCASSLDSFYGYTFGSGTRLTVV.

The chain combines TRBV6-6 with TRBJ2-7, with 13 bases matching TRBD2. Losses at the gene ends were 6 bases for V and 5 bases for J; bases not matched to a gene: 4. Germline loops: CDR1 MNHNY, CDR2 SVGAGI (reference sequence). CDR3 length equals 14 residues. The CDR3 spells CASRPGLAGHEQYF. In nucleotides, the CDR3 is TGTGCCAGCAGGCCGGGACTAGCGGGACACGAGCAGTACTTC.

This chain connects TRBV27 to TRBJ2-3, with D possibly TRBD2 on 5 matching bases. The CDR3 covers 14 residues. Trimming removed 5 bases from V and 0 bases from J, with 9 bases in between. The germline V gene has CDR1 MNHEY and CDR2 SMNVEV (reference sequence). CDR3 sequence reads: CASSPWTSTDTQYF. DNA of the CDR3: TGTGCCAGCAGTCCCTGGACTAGCACAGATACGCAGTATTTT.

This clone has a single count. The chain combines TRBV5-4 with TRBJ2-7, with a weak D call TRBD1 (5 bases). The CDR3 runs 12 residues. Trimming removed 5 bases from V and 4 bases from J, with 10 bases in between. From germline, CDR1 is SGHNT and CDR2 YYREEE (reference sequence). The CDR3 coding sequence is TGTGCCAGCAGTAAACAGGAATACGAGCAGTACTTC. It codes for CASSKQEYEQYF.

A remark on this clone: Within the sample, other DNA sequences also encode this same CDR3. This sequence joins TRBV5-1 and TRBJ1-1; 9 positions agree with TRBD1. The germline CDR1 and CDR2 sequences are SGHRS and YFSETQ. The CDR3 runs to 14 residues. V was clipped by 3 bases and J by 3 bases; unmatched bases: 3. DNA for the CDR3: TGCGCCAGCAGCTGGGGACAGGGTGACACTGAAGCTTTCTTT. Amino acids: CASSWGQGDTEAFF.

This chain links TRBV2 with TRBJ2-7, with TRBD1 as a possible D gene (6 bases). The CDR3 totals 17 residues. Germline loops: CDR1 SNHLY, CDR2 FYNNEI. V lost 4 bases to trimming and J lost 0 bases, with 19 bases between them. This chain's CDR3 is CASSGDGQLIFSYEQYF. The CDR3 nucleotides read TGTGCCAGCAGTGGGGATGGACAGCTAATATTCTCCTACGAGCAGTACTTC.

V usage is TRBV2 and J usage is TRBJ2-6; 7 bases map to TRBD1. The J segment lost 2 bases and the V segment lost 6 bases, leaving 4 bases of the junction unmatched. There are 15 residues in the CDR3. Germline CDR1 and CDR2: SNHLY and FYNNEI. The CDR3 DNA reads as TGTGCCAGCAGACGCGACAGGGCTGGGGCCAACGTCCTGACTTTC. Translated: CASRRDRAGANVLTF.

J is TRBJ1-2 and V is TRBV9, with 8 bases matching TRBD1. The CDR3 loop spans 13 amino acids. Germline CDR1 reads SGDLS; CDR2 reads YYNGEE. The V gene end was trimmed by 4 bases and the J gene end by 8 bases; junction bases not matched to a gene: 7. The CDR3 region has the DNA TGTGCCAGCAGCCCAGGGACAGGTTACGGCTACACCTTC. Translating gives CASSPGTGYGYTF.

In DNA form, the CDR3 reads TGCGCCAGCAGCTTGGGACACTCTGGAAACACCATATATTTT. Amino acids: CASSLGHSGNTIYF. The chain recombines TRBV5-1 with TRBJ1-3; D call uncertain. The CDR3 covers 14 residues. The germline CDR1 and CDR2 sequences are SGHRS and YFSETQ. Trimming left V 0 bases short and J 0 bases short, with 4 bases between.

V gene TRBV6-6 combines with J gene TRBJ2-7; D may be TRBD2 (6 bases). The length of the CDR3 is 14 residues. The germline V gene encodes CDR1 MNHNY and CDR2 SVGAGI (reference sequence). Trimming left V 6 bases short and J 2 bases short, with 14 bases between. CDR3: CASSSLASAYEQYF. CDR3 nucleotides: TGTGCCAGCAGCTCTCTAGCGTCCGCCTACGAGCAGTACTTC.

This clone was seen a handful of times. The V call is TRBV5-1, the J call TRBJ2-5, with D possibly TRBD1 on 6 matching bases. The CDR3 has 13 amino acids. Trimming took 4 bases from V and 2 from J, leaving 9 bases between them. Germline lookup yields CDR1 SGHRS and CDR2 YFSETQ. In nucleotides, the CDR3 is TGCGCCAGCAGCCCGAGGGGGCAAGAGACCCAGTACTTC. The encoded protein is CASSPRGQETQYF.